Below, 8 T cell receptor beta chains from the same sample are listed, as sequenced in a study of T cells in Graves' hyperthyroidism and ophthalmopathy (dated by TCRdb to 2018 to 2020). The method was multiplex PCR. Sequencing took place on an Illumina HiSeq 2000. Amplification of TCR beta CDR3 regions was carried out from RNA transcripts. A first-round RT-PCR of the TCR CDR3 used the HTBI primer set with the Qiagen OneStep RT-PCR kit. Starting from the raw public reads, TCRdb applied fastp trimming at Q25, assembled clones with MiXCR and retained in-frame beta chains. Each entry is one CDR3 protein sequence, shown with its most common DNA and genes. Here the sample has some 27,000 distinct CDR3 sequences; nearly 45% occur a single time. The top ten hold 9% to 12% of the sample. Material for sequencing was blood. Receptors were obtained from a woman under 40 with Graves' hyperthyroidism.

In its sample, this clonotype is medium-sized. J is TRBJ1-6 and V is TRBV25-1; D is unresolved. Germline V gives CDR1 MGHDK, CDR2 SYGVNS. V was cut by 8 bases and J by 7 bases, with 12 bases left in between. This CDR3 has 13 amino acids. The CDR3 DNA reads as TGTGCCAGCCGTCGACGAGGCAATTCACCCCTCCACTTT. Amino acids: CASRRRGNSPLHF.

The table lists this clonotype with a count of one. The rearrangement joins TRBV2 to TRBJ1-3; TRBD1 is a possible D gene (5 bases). Per the germline V gene, CDR1 is SNHLY and CDR2 is FYNNEI. The CDR3 contains 13 residues. Trimming took off 6 bases at V and 7 bases at J, with 13 bases between the two ends. The CDR3 region has the DNA TGTGCCAGCAGGGGGGATAGCCGGAACACCATATATTTT. Translating it yields CASRGDSRNTIYF.

Details on this clonotype: The CDR3 carries no conserved terminal phenylalanine or tryptophan, so it likely arises from a read error. The chain uses TRBV5-6 and TRBJ1-1; D is perhaps TRBD1 (6 bases). Germline CDR1 reads SGHDT; CDR2 reads YYEEEE. This CDR3 region has 15 residues. V dropped 0 bases and J dropped 4 bases, with 13 bases sitting between them. The chain's CDR3 is CASSLVGQRGTEAFL. The DNA for the CDR3 is TGTGCCAGCAGCTTGGTAGGACAGAGGGGCACTGAAGCTTTCCTT.

This chain connects TRBV6-1 to TRBJ2-1; D is uncertain. Germline-derived CDR1 and CDR2 are MNHNS and SASEGT. V lost 5 bases to trimming and J lost 12 bases, with 8 bases between them. This CDR3 has 10 residues. In nucleotides, the CDR3 is TGTGCCAGCAGTCCGGATACGCAGTTCTTC. It encodes CASSPDTQFF.

This clonotype was seen at least ten times. The chain recombines TRBV27 with TRBJ1-1, with a weak D call TRBD1 (6 bases). Germline CDR1 reads MNHEY; CDR2 reads SMNVEV (reference sequence). Trimming took off 5 bases at V and 5 bases at J, with 12 bases between the two ends. This CDR3 comprises 13 residues. As DNA, the CDR3 is TGTGCCAGCAGTGTCAGGGGCTGGACTGAAGCTTTCTTT. Protein product: CASSVRGWTEAFF.

V is TRBV27 and J is TRBJ2-1; D might be TRBD2 (5 bases). This CDR3 spans 15 amino acids. The V and J ends lost 3 bases and 4 bases respectively, with 13 bases between them. Germline CDR1 is MNHEY and CDR2 is SMNVEV (reference sequence). This CDR3 is CASSFGGRIYNEQFF. As DNA, the CDR3 is TGTGCCAGCAGTTTCGGCGGGCGAATTTACAATGAGCAGTTCTTC.

This clonotype is medium-sized (0.01 to 0.1%) by share. The chain has TRBV24-1 and TRBJ1-2; D is unclear. This CDR3 spans 15 amino acids. Deletions cut 9 bases from V and 3 bases from J, with 19 bases between. CDR1 and CDR2 from the germline V gene are KGHDR and SFDVKD. DNA of the CDR3: TGTGCCACCCAACAAGGTGGTGTCGGCGACTATGGCTACACCTTC. It encodes CATQQGGVGDYGYTF.

In the case of this clonotype: The junction departs from the called germline gene at one end, perhaps through a read error. The V gene is TRBV6-4, the J gene TRBJ2-3; 11 bases line up with TRBD1. The CDR3 length is 14 residues. CDR1 and CDR2 (germline): MRHNA, SNTAGT. The CDR3 loop is CANSDLGQGDTQYF. The CDR3 bases are TGTGCCAACAGTGACTTGGGACAGGGGGATACGCAATATTTT.